A single sample gave rise to the 24 T cell receptor beta chains below, sequenced in a study of T cells in Graves' hyperthyroidism and ophthalmopathy. Regions amplified from RNA transcripts were the TCR beta CDR3 regions. HTBI primers drove first-round RT-PCR of the TCR CDR3. From the multiplex PCR reads, TCRdb called clonotypes with MiXCR, one entry per CDR3 protein. The table shows 600,000 to 700,000 distinct CDR3 sequences, with about 45% occurring only once. Sequencing used peripheral blood or thyroid tissue (not recorded which). The receptors here all came from an adult man with Graves' disease, either hyperthyroidism or ophthalmopathy (not recorded which).

This clonotype was seen repeatedly, ten times or more. The V call is TRBV20-1, the J call TRBJ2-7, with 12 bases fitting TRBD2. The CDR3 has 15 amino acids. Germline V lookup: CDR1 DFQATT, CDR2 SNEGSKA (reference sequence). J was trimmed by 4 bases and V by 5 bases; bases with no gene match: 9. Here the CDR3 reads CSAARLAGDPYEQYF. Written as DNA, the CDR3 is TGCAGTGCTGCCCGACTAGCGGGGGATCCTTACGAGCAGTACTTC.

This clonotype was counted many times. The rearrangement links TRBV29-1 to TRBJ2-7; D is unresolved. Germline CDR1 and CDR2: SQVTM and ANQGSEA. V was cut by 7 bases and J by 0 bases, with 19 bases left in between. CDR3 size: 15 residues. Here the CDR3 reads CSADPGRSSSYEQYF. The DNA for the CDR3 is TGCAGCGCCGACCCCGGACGGTCGAGCTCCTACGAGCAGTACTTC.

J is TRBJ1-4 and V is TRBV7-6; perhaps TRBD1 as D (6 bases). CDR1 and CDR2 from the germline V gene are SGHVS and FNYEAQ. This CDR3 spans 15 amino acids. V lost 5 bases and J 8 bases, leaving 18 bases between the germline ends. CDR3 nucleotide sequence: TGTGCCAGCAGCACCTTGGGGGCAGGACGGGAAAAACTGTTTTTT. This translates into CASSTLGAGREKLFF.

This clonotype was picked up a small number of times. The V call is TRBV6-5, the J call TRBJ2-7; D uncertain. The V and J ends lost 7 bases and 3 bases respectively, with 16 bases between them. The germline V gene has CDR1 MNHEY and CDR2 SVGAGI. The CDR3 is 14 residues long. The CDR3 DNA follows: TGTGCCAGCACAAGATCACCTCCCGGCTACGAGCAGTACTTC. This sequence encodes CASTRSPPGYEQYF.

This clonotype appeared many times. The rearrangement uses TRBV20-1 and TRBJ2-7; D gene unclear. Trimming took off 5 bases at V and 0 bases at J, with 8 bases between the two ends. The CDR3 has 12 amino acids. Germline values: CDR1 DFQATT, CDR2 SNEGSKA (reference sequence). The CDR3 sequence is CSALLNSYEQYF. CDR3 sequence (DNA): TGCAGTGCTTTACTCAACTCCTACGAGCAGTACTTC.

Comments on this clonotype: The conserved phenylalanine or tryptophan is not found at the CDR3 terminus, so this likely reflects a read error. No DNA is shown, since the ends of the CDR3 on it are uncertain; the CDR3 is the one TCRdb lists. V usage is TRBV2 and J usage is TRBJ1-4; TRBD1, the D gene given by the table, was not confirmed from the DNA. The CDR3 is 9 residues long, ends included. The germline V gene encodes CDR1 SNHLY and CDR2 FYNNEI. CDR3 residues: CASSDSRGN.

In DNA form, the CDR3 reads TGTGCCAGCAGCTTAGAGGGACAGGGGGCAGGATGGACTGAAGCTTTCTTT. Translating it yields CASSLEGQGAGWTEAFF. J is TRBJ1-1 and V is TRBV7-9; 12 bases agree with TRBD1. The CDR3 contains 17 residues. Trimming cost V 1 base and J 5 bases; bases outside gene matches: 8. Per the germline V gene, CDR1 is SEHNR and CDR2 is FQNEAQ (reference sequence).

The chain joins TRBV25-1 to TRBJ2-7; 7 bases align to TRBD1. CDR1 and CDR2 (germline): MGHDK, SYGVNS. The CDR3 length is 15 residues. Unmatched junction bases numbered 9, after V lost 4 bases and J lost 3 bases. The CDR3 coding sequence is TGTGCCAGCAGTGCTATGACAGGGATCGTCTACGAGCAGTACTTC. This gives the protein CASSAMTGIVYEQYF.

The V gene is TRBV2, the J gene TRBJ2-5, with TRBD2 matching over 8 bases. The V and J ends lost 2 bases and 0 bases, in that order; junction bases with no gene match: 5. Germline-derived CDR1 and CDR2 are SNHLY and FYNNEI. This CDR3 has 16 residues. The chain's CDR3 is CASSESIAGHQETQYF. DNA of the CDR3: TGTGCCAGCAGTGAATCGATAGCGGGGCACCAAGAGACCCAGTACTTC. Together with reference TRBV2 and TRBJ2-5, the CDR3 gives the full variable domain: EPEVTQTPSHQVTQMGQEVILRCVPISNHLYFYWYRQILGQKVEFLVSFYNNEISEKSEIFDDQFSVERPDGSNFTLKIRSTKLEDSAMYFCASSESIAGHQETQYFGPGTRLLVL.

The chain recombines TRBV4-1 with TRBJ2-7; the match to TRBD2 covers 10 bases. There are 15 residues in the CDR3. Per the germline V gene, CDR1 is MGHRA and CDR2 is YSYEKL. V dropped 6 bases and J dropped 2; count of bases not matched to a gene: 7. DNA for the CDR3: TGCGCCAGCAGACGACTAGCGGGCGGCCCCTACGAGCAGTACTTC. Its translation: CASRRLAGGPYEQYF.

This clonotype has a count of ten or more. The junction shows a germline mismatch at one end, possibly a read error. V gene TRBV12-3 or TRBV12-4 combines with J gene TRBJ2-5; the match to TRBD2 covers 11 bases. This CDR3 is 12 amino acids long. This CDR3 is CASSTSGGPYHF. CDR3 nucleotide sequence: TGTGCCAGCAGTACTAGCGGGGGACCTTATCACTTC.

This clonotype was recorded many times. The chain combines TRBV7-8 with TRBJ1-1; D unresolved. Germline V CDR1 and CDR2: SGHVS, FQNEAQ. V dropped 1 base and J dropped 7 bases, with 10 bases sitting between them. The CDR3 covers 13 residues. CDR3 sequence (DNA): TGTGCCAGCAGCTTAGTCCAGACAAGTGAAGCTTTCTTT. This codes for CASSLVQTSEAFF.

This clonotype has a handful of counts. The chain is built from TRBV6-5 and TRBJ1-2; D call uncertain. V shed 6 bases and J shed 4 bases, with 15 bases lying between them. Germline CDR1 and CDR2: MNHEY and SVGAGI. This CDR3 region has 14 residues. CDR3 nucleotides: TGTGCCAGCAGCTTTGACAAGTCGGTCTATGGCTACACCTTC. Translating it yields CASSFDKSVYGYTF.

V is TRBV25-1 and J is TRBJ1-5; 7 positions match TRBD1. V shed 9 bases, J shed 5 bases, and the junction held 7 bases outside the gene matches. The CDR3 has 13 residues. The germline V gene has CDR1 MGHDK and CDR2 SYGVNS. The CDR3 sequence is CASEPGGYQPQHF. DNA of the CDR3: TGTGCCAGTGAGCCAGGGGGATATCAGCCCCAGCATTTT.

This clonotype was observed a handful of times. This sequence joins TRBV2 and TRBJ1-5; possibly TRBD1 for D (5 bases). The CDR3 sequence is 14 residues long. Germline CDR1 is SNHLY and CDR2 is FYNNEI. Trimming stripped 5 bases from V and 4 bases from J, with 12 bases between. The CDR3 coding sequence is TGTGCCAGCAGTACAGGACGGGGAAATCAGCCCCAGCATTTT. Encoded protein: CASSTGRGNQPQHF.

This chain uses TRBV29-1 with TRBJ1-1; D perhaps matches TRBD1 (5 bases). In germline, CDR1 is SQVTM, CDR2 ANQGSEA. The CDR3 is 12 amino acids. The ends were cut back, 7 bases at V and 0 bases at J, with 9 bases in the middle. CDR3 amino acids: CSGQPMNTEAFF. CDR3 nucleotides: TGCAGCGGACAGCCCATGAACACTGAAGCTTTCTTT.

The V gene is TRBV11-2, the J gene TRBJ2-7, with TRBD1 identical over 7 bases. From germline, CDR1 is SGHAT and CDR2 FQNNGV. The CDR3 sequence is 15 residues long. Trimming removed 6 bases from V and 2 bases from J; junction bases left unmatched: 10. In nucleotides, the CDR3 is TGTGCCAGCAGTTTTCCCGGGACAGAGACCTACGAGCAGTACTTC. Translating gives CASSFPGTETYEQYF. Combining the CDR3 with reference TRBV11-2 and TRBJ2-7 gives the whole variable domain EAGVAQSPRYKIIEKRQSVAFWCNPISGHATLYWYQQILGQGPKLLIQFQNNGVVDDSQLPKDRFSAERLKGVDSTLKIQPAKLEDSAVYLCASSFPGTETYEQYFGPGTRLTVT.

V usage is TRBV6-5 and J usage is TRBJ1-3, with 7 bases fitting TRBD1. V shed 6 bases and J 0 bases; nucleotides not matched to a gene: 5. CDR3 length equals 15 residues. Germline CDR1 MNHEY, CDR2 SVGAGI. Here the CDR3 reads CASRIGQDSGNTIYF. The CDR3 nucleotides are TGTGCCAGCAGAATCGGACAGGACTCTGGAAACACCATATATTTT.

With respect to this clonotype: Since a much larger clone is just one base distant, this may be a read error. This chain uses TRBV2 with TRBJ1-4; a possible D gene is TRBD1 (5 bases). Germline values: CDR1 SNHLY, CDR2 FYNNEI. The CDR3 is 12 amino acids. CDR3 nucleotides: TGTGCCGTGGGGGACGATGATGAAAACCTGTTTTTT. It encodes CAVGDDDENLFF.

The chain joins TRBV11-2 to TRBJ1-2, with a tentative D call TRBD1 (5 bases). Trimming cost V 6 bases and J 7 bases, with 12 bases left between them. The CDR3 is 12 amino acids. Germline values: CDR1 SGHAT, CDR2 FQNNGV. Written as DNA, the CDR3 is TGTGCCAGCAGACGGGGGGAGGGTGGCTACACCTTC. Translating gives CASRRGEGGYTF. Supplemented by reference TRBV11-2 and TRBJ1-2, the full variable domain reads EAGVAQSPRYKIIEKRQSVAFWCNPISGHATLYWYQQILGQGPKLLIQFQNNGVVDDSQLPKDRFSAERLKGVDSTLKIQPAKLEDSAVYLCASRRGEGGYTFGSGTRLTVV.

The V gene is TRBV29-1, the J gene TRBJ1-2; D call uncertain. The length of the CDR3 is 11 residues. The germline V gene has CDR1 SQVTM and CDR2 ANQGSEA. CDR3 coding DNA: TGCACCGTCAACGGGGACTATGGCTACACCTTC. This translates into CTVNGDYGYTF.

This clonotype has a handful of counts. V usage is TRBV7-6 and J usage is TRBJ1-5; TRBD1 matches at 7 bases. V was clipped by 6 bases and J by 2 bases; unmatched bases: 7. The CDR3 length is 15 residues. Germline V lookup: CDR1 SGHVS, CDR2 FNYEAQ. CDR3 bases: TGTGCCAGCAGAAGTACAGGGGACGGCAATCAGCCCCAGCATTTT. Translation: CASRSTGDGNQPQHF. The variable domain in full, with the rest retrieved from reference TRBV7-6 and TRBJ1-5, is GAGVSQSPRYKVTKRGQDVALRCDPISGHVSLYWYRQALGQGPEFLTYFNYEAQQDKSGLPNDRFSAERPEGSISTLTIQRTEQRDSAMYRCASRSTGDGNQPQHFGDGTRLSIL.

The chain uses TRBV4-2 and TRBJ1-2; 9 positions agree with TRBD1. The CDR3 runs 17 residues. Germline V gene data show CDR1 as LGHNA and CDR2 as YNFKEQ. The junction had 13 bases not matched to a gene; V was cut back by 4 bases and J by 4 bases. This CDR3 reads CASSPTSRDRVSYGYTF. The CDR3, as DNA: TGTGCCAGCAGCCCTACGTCCCGGGACAGGGTTAGCTATGGCTACACCTTC.

A remark on this clonotype: One end of the junction is discordant with germline, which a read error may explain. The chain is built from TRBV7-2 and TRBJ2-7; 7 bases agree with TRBD1. The germline CDR1 and CDR2 sequences are SGHTA and FQGNSA. The CDR3 is made up of 16 amino acids. The CDR3 loop is CASSHMTGSNGYEQYF. CDR3 coding DNA: TGCGCCAGCAGCCACATGACAGGGTCGAATGGCTACGAGCAGTACTTC.